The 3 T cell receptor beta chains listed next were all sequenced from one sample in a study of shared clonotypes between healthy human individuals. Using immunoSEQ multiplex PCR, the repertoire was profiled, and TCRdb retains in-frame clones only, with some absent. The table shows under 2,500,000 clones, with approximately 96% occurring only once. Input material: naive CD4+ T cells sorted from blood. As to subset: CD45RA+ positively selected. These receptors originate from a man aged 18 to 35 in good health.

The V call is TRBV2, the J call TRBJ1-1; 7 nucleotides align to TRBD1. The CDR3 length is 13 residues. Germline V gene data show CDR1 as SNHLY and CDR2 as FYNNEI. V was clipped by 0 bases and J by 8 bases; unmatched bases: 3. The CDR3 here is CASSEAARGEAFF. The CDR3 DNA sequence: TGTGCCAGCAGTGAAGCGGCCAGGGGGGAAGCTTTCTTT.

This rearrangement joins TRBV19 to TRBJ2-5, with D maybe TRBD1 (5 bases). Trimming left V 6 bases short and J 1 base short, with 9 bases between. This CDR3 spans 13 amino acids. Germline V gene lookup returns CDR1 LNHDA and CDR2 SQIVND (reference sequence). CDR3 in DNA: TGTGCCAGTAGACCGACAGCCCAAGAGACCCAGTACTTC. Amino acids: CASRPTAQETQYF.

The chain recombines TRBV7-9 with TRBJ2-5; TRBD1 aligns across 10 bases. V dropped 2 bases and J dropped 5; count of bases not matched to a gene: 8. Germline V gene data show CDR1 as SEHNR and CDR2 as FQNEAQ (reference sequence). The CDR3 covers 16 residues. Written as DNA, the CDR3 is TGTGCCAGCAGCTTATCCCGGGACAGGGGTAAGGAGACCCAGTACTTC. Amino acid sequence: CASSLSRDRGKETQYF.